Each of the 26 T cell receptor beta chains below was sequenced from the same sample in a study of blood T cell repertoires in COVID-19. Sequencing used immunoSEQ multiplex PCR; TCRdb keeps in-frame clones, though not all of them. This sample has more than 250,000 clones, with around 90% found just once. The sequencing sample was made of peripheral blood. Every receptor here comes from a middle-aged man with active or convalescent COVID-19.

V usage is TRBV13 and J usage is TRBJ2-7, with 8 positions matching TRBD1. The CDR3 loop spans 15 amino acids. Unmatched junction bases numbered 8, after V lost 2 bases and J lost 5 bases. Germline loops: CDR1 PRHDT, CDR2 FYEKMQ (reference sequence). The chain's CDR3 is CASSLLGQGAHEQYF. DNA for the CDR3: TGTGCCAGCAGCTTACTTGGACAGGGAGCCCACGAGCAGTACTTC.

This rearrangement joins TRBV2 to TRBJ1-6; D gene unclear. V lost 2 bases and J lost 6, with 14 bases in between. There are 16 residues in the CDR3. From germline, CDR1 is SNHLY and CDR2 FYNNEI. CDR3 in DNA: TGTGCCAGCAGTGAATTAGGAGGTCCGGGTAATTCACCCCTCCACTTT. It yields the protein CASSELGGPGNSPLHF.

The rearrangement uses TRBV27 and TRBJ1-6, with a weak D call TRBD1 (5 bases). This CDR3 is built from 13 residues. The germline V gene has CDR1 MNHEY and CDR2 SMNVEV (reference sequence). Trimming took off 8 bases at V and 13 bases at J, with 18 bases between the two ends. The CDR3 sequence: CASGRDLTSPLHF. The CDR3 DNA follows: TGTGCCAGCGGTCGGGACTTAACGTCGCCCCTCCACTTT.

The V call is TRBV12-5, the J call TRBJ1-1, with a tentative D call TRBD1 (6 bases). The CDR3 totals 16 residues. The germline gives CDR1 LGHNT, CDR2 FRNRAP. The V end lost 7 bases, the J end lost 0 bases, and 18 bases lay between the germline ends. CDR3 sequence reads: CASALTGNLMNTEAFF. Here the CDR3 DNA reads TGTGCTAGTGCCTTGACAGGTAACCTCATGAACACTGAAGCTTTCTTT.

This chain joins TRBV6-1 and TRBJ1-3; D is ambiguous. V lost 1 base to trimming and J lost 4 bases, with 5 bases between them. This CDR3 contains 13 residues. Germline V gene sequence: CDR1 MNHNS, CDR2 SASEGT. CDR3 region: CASSEGRGNTIYF. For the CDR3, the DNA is TGTGCCAGCAGTGAAGGCAGGGGAAACACCATATATTTT.

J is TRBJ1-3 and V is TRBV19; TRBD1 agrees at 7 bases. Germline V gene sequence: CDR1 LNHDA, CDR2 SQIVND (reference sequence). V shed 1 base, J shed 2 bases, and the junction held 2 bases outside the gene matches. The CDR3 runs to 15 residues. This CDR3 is CASSIGTGAGNTIYF. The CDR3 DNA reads TGTGCCAGTAGTATAGGAACAGGGGCTGGAAACACCATATATTTT.

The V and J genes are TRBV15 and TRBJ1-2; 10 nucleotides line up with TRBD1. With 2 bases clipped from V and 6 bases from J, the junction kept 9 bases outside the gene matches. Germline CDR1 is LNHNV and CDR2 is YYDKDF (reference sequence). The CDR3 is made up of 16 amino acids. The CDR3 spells CATSRFPGQGIDGYTF. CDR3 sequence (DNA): TGTGCCACCAGCAGATTCCCGGGACAGGGGATAGATGGCTACACCTTC.

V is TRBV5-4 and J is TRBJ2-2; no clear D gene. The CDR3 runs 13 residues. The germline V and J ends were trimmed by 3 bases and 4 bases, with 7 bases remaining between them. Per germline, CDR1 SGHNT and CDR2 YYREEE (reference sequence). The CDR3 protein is CASSSRLTGELFF. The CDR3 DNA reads TGTGCCAGCAGCTCTAGACTCACCGGGGAGCTGTTTTTT. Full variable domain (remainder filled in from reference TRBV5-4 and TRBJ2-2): ETGVTQSPTHLIKTRGQQVTLRCSSQSGHNTVSWYQQALGQGPQFIFQYYREEENGRGNFPPRFSGLQFPNYSSELNVNALELDDSALYLCASSSRLTGELFFGEGSRLTVL.

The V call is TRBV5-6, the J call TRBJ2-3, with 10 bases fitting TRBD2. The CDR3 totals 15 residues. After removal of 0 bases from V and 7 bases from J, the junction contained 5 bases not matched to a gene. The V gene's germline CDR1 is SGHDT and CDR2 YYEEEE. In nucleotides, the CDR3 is TGTGCCAGCAGCTTGGTAGCGGGGGGAGGAAATACGCAGTATTTT. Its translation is CASSLVAGGGNTQYF.

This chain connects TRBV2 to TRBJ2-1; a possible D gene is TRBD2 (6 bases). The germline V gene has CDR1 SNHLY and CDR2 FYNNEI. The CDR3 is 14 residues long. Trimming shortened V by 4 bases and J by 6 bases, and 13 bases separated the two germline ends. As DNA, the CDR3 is TGTGCCAGCAGTGTCGGGGGAGCCCTCAATGAGCAGTTCTTC. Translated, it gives CASSVGGALNEQFF.

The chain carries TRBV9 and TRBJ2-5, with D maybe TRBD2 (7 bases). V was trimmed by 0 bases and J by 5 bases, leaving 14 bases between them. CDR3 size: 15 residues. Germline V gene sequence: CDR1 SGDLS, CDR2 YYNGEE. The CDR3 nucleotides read TGTGCCAGCAGCGTAGCGGGGGGCCGTGTGGAGACCCAGTACTTC. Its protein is CASSVAGGRVETQYF.

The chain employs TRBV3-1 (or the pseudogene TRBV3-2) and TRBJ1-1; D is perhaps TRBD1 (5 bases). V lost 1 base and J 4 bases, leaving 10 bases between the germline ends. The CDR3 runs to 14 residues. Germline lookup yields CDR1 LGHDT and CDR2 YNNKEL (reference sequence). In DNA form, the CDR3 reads TGTGCCAGCAGCCAAGCCCCGGGGGGCACTGAAGCTTTCTTT. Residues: CASSQAPGGTEAFF.

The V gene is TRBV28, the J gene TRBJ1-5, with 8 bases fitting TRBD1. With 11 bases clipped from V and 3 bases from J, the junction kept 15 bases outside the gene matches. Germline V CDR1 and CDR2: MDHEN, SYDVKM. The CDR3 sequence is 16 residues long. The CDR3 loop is CAGRGRGQGSNQPQHF. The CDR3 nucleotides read TGTGCCGGGCGCGGCCGCGGACAGGGATCCAATCAGCCCCAGCATTTT.

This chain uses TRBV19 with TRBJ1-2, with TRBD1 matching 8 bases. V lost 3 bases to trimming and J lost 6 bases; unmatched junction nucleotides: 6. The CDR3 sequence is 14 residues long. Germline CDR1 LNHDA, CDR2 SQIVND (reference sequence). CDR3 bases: TGTGCCAGTAGTATGGGCCAGGGGGCGGATGGCTACACCTTC. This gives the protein CASSMGQGADGYTF.

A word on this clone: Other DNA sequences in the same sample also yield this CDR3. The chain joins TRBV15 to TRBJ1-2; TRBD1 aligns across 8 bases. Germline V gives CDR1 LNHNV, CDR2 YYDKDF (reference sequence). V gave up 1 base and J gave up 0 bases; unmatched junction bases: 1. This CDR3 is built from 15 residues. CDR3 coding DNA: TGTGCCACCAGCAGAGGACAGGGGACTAACTATGGCTACACCTTC. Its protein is CATSRGQGTNYGYTF.

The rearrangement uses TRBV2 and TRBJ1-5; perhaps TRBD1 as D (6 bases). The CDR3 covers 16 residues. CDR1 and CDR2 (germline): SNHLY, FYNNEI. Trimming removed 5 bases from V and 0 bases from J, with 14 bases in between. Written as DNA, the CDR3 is TGTGCCAGCAGTTTGGACAGTTTTTCTAGCAATCAGCCCCAGCATTTT. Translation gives CASSLDSFSSNQPQHF.

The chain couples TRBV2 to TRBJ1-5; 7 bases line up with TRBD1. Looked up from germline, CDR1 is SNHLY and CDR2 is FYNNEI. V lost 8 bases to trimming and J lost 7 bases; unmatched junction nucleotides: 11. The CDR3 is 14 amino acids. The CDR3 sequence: CASGLTGKDQPQHF. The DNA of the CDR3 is TGTGCCAGCGGACTGACAGGGAAGGACCAGCCCCAGCATTTT.

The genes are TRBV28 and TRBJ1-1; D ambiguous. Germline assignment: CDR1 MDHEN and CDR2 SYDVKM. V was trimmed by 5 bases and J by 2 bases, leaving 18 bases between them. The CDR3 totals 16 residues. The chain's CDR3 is CASSPFGILGNTEAFF. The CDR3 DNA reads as TGTGCCAGCAGTCCCTTCGGGATCCTGGGTAACACTGAAGCTTTCTTT.

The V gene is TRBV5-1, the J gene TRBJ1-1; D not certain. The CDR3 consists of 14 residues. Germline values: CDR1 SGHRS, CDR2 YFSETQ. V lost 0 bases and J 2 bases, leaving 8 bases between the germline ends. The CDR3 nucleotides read TGCGCCAGCAGCTTGGGGAGAACCAACACTGAAGCTTTCTTT. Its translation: CASSLGRTNTEAFF.

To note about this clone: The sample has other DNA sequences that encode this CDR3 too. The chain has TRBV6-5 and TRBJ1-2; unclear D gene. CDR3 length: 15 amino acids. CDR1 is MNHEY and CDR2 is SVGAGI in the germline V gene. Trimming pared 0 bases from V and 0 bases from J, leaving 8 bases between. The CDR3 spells CASSYSPRANYGYTF. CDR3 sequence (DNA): TGTGCCAGCAGTTACTCCCCGCGGGCTAACTATGGCTACACCTTC.

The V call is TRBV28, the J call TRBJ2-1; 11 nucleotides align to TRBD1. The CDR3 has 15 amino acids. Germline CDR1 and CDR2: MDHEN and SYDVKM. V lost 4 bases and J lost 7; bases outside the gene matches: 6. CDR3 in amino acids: CASSYPGQGGNEQFF. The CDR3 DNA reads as TGTGCCAGCAGTTACCCGGGACAGGGGGGGAATGAGCAGTTCTTC. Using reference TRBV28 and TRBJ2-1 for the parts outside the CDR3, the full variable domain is DVKVTQSSRYLVKRTGEKVFLECVQDMDHENMFWYRQDPGLGLRLIYFSYDVKMKEKGDIPEGYSVSREKKERFSLILESASTNQTSMYLCASSYPGQGGNEQFFGPGTRLTVL.

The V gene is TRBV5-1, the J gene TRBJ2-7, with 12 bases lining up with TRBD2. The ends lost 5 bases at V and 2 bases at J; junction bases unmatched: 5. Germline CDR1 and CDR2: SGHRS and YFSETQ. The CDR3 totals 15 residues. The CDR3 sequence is CASSQTSGGPYEQYF. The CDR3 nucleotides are TGCGCCAGCAGTCAGACTAGCGGGGGCCCCTACGAGCAGTACTTC.

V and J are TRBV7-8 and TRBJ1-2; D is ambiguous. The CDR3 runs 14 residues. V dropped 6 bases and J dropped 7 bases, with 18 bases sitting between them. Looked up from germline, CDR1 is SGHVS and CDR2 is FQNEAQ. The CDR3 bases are TGTGCCAGCAGTTTACACACAGAGTACTCTGGCTACACCTTC. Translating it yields CASSLHTEYSGYTF.

CDR3 DNA: TGTGCCCAAGGGACAGACACTGAAGCTTTCTTT. Protein product: CAQGTDTEAFF. V gene TRBV6-5 combines with J gene TRBJ1-1; 7 nucleotides line up with TRBD1. V was clipped by 11 bases and J by 3 bases; unmatched bases: 3. The CDR3 extends over 11 amino acids. Germline assignment: CDR1 MNHEY and CDR2 SVGAGI.

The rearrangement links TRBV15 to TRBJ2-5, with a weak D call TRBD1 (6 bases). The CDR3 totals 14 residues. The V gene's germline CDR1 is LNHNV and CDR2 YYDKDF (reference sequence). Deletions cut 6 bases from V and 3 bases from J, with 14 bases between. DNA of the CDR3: TGTGCCACCAGTACCGGACAGACGAAAGAGACCCAGTACTTC. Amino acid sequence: CATSTGQTKETQYF.

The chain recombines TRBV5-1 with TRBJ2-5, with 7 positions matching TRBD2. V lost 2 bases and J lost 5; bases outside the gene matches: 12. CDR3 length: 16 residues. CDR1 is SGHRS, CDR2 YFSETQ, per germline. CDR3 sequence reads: CASSLGLGGSEETQYF. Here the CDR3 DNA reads TGCGCCAGCAGCTTAGGGTTGGGCGGGAGTGAGGAGACCCAGTACTTC. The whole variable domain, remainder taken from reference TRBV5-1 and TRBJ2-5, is KAGVTQTPRYLIKTRGQQVTLSCSPISGHRSVSWYQQTPGQGLQFLFEYFSETQRNKGNFPGRFSGRQFSNSRSEMNVSTLELGDSALYLCASSLGLGGSEETQYFGPGTRLLVL.